A selection of T cell receptor beta chains follows, all from one sample in a study of blood T cell repertoires in COVID-19. The protocol was immunoSEQ multiplex PCR, while the TCRdb copy is restricted to in-frame clones and leaves out a portion. Of about 100,000 clones in the sample, 85% were seen once. Sequencing input: peripheral blood. Receptors originate from a woman between 70 and 85 years old with active or convalescent COVID-19. Each CDR3 is given with its conserved first and last residue. The D gene is left open where the match is weak. Only part of the rows carry a size: once, few, many, or a class if the clone is expanded.

>TRBJ1-1|.|TRBD1|TRBV25-1
TGTGCCAGCAGTGAACTTAACAGGGGTGACACTGAAGCTTTCTTT
CASSELNRGDTEAFF
>TRBJ2-7|.|.|TRBV6-1
TGTGCCAGCAGTGACTGGTCTCGTGGGGATACGAGGGCCGAGGAGCAGTACTTC
CASSDWSRGDTRAEEQYF
>TRBJ1-2|.|TRBD1|TRBV28
TGTGCCAGCAGTTCACCGGGACAGGGAAGAGATGGCTACACCTTC
CASSSPGQGRDGYTF
>TRBJ1-2|.|TRBD1|TRBV15
TGTGCCACCAGCACGCGGACAGGACCCACTAACTATGGCTACACCTTC
CATSTRTGPTNYGYTF
>TRBJ1-1|.|.|TRBV4-1
TGCGCCAGCAGCCAATCCGGGACATTCCAGAACACTGAAGCTTTCTTT
CASSQSGTFQNTEAFF
>TRBJ2-1|.|.|TRBV9
TGTGCCAGCAGCGTACGTGTTGAGCAGTTCTTC
CASSVRVEQFF
>TRBJ1-2|.|TRBD1|TRBV5-4
TGTGCCAGCACCCAGCGGGTTGGACAGGGAGATGGCTACACCTTC
CASTQRVGQGDGYTF
>TRBJ2-4|.|TRBD2|TRBV28
TGTGCCAGCAGTTCAGTCGGCGGGGGGAGCTTTCTAGCCAAAAACATTCAGTACTTC
CASSSVGGGSFLAKNIQYF
>TRBJ1-1|.|TRBD1|TRBV30
TGTGCCTGGAACAAGGGACAGAGAGATGAAGCTTTCTTT
CAWNKGQRDEAFF
>TRBJ1-4|.|TRBD1|TRBV6-5
TGTGCCAGCCTACCCAGGGGGCGACGTGAAAAACTGTTTTTT
CASLPRGRREKLFF
>TRBJ2-2|once|.|TRBV7-3
TGTGCCAGCAGCTTATTTGCAGGGGACACCGGGGAGCTGTTTTTT
CASSLFAGDTGELFF
>TRBJ1-4|few|.|TRBV7-2
TGTGCCAGCAGCTTAATTCCGGGGGCTAATGAAAAACTGTTTTTT
CASSLIPGANEKLFF
>TRBJ2-3|.|.|TRBV6-6
TGTGCCAGCAGTTACTTAGTTTCAATCATGTATTTT
CASSYLVSIMYF
>TRBJ2-7|.|TRBD2|TRBV3-1/TRBV3-2
TGTGCCAGCAGCCTAAGGCGCGGGACTAGCGGGGGGAACTACGAGCAGTACTTC
CASSLRRGTSGGNYEQYF
>TRBJ1-2|.|TRBD1|TRBV19
TGTGCCAGTAGTACAGTCCCGGGACAGGGCTACTATGGCTACACCTTC
CASSTVPGQGYYGYTF
>TRBJ2-7|.|TRBD1|TRBV2
TGTGCCAGCAGGATCTCACCCACAGGGGGGTACGAGCAGTACTTC
CASRISPTGGYEQYF
>TRBJ2-6|.|TRBD1|TRBV7-9
TGTGCCAGCAGCTCTGACAGGGTCAACCACTCTGGGGCCAACGTCCTGACTTTC
CASSSDRVNHSGANVLTF
>TRBJ2-5|once|.|TRBV5-1
TGCGCCAGCAGCTTGGGGGGCGGAGAGACCCAGTACTTC
CASSLGGGETQYF
>TRBJ2-7|few|.|TRBV3-1/TRBV3-2
TGTGCCAGCAGCCAAGGGTCTGGACTCCTTCCCTACGAGCAGTACTTC
CASSQGSGLLPYEQYF
>TRBJ1-1|.|.|TRBV3-1/TRBV3-2
TGTGCCAGCAGCCATTACAGGGTCGGGAACACTGAAGCTTTCTTT
CASSHYRVGNTEAFF
>TRBJ2-3|.|TRBD1|TRBV7-8
TGTGCCAGCAGCTTAGGGACAGGAGCTAGCACAGATACGCAGTATTTT
CASSLGTGASTDTQYF
>TRBJ2-5|.|TRBD2|TRBV7-2
TGTGCCAGCAGCGGGACGACCGGGGGGGAGACCCAGTACTTC
CASSGTTGGETQYF
>TRBJ1-2|.|TRBD1|TRBV7-2
TGTGCCAGCAGCTTCGGGACAGGGTATGGCTACACCTTC
CASSFGTGYGYTF
>TRBJ1-5|.|TRBD1|TRBV2
TGTGCCAGCAGTGGACAGGGAAAAGGCAATCAGCCCCAGCATTTT
CASSGQGKGNQPQHF
>TRBJ1-2|few|.|TRBV19
TGTGCCAGTAGTATAGGGGACAATTTTTATGGCTACACCTTC
CASSIGDNFYGYTF
>TRBJ2-1|.|TRBD1|TRBV19
TGTGCCAGTAGTACGACAGGGGGCTCCTACAATGAGCAGTTCTTC
CASSTTGGSYNEQFF
>TRBJ1-6|few|.|TRBV4-2
TGTGCCAGCAGTCAGGAGGGGCAGAGCTCCTATAATTCACCCCTCCACTTT
CASSQEGQSSYNSPLHF
>TRBJ1-5|once|.|TRBV28
TGTGCCAGCAGTTCCCCTGGGGAGGGAGGCAATCAGCCCCAGCATTTT
CASSSPGEGGNQPQHF
>TRBJ2-3|.|.|TRBV19
TGTGCCAGTAGAACGGACAGTAAGAGCACAGATACGCAGTATTTT
CASRTDSKSTDTQYF
>TRBJ2-5|.|TRBD2|TRBV6-5
TGTGCCAACAGTCCTAGCGGCGTGGAGACCCAGTACTTC
CANSPSGVETQYF
>TRBJ2-7|once|.|TRBV27
TGTGCCAGCAGTATTCACAGGGACTCCTACGAGCAGTACTTC
CASSIHRDSYEQYF
>TRBJ2-7|few|.|TRBV28
TGTGCCAGCAGTTTCGGGTCGAGAGGCTACGAGCAGTACTTC
CASSFGSRGYEQYF
>TRBJ1-5|few|TRBD1|TRBV7-8
TGTGCCAGCAGCCCCGGGAATTACAGGGGCAGCAATCAGCCCCAGCATTTT
CASSPGNYRGSNQPQHF
>TRBJ1-1|.|.|TRBV7-3
TGTGCCAGCAGCTTAACCAGGGACACTGAAGCTTTCTTT
CASSLTRDTEAFF
>TRBJ2-1|.|TRBD2|TRBV7-9
TGTGCCAGCAGCTCTATTAGCGGGACTGGCTACAATGAGCAGTTCTTC
CASSSISGTGYNEQFF
>TRBJ1-2|.|.|TRBV28
TGTGCCAGCAGTTCCACTCAATATGGCTACACCTTC
CASSSTQYGYTF